These 21 T cell receptor beta chains originate from one sample sequenced in a study of blood T cell repertoires in COVID-19. The assay was immunoSEQ multiplex PCR, and TCRdb's table has in-frame clones only and misses some. This sample has approximately 180,000 clones; 80% to 90% occur once, and the top ten carry approximately 11%. Sequenced sample: peripheral blood. These receptors originate from a human donor with active or convalescent COVID-19. The donor label of this sample is uncertain.

This chain links TRBV2 with TRBJ2-2; TRBD2 agrees at 7 bases. The germline CDR1 and CDR2 sequences are SNHLY and FYNNEI. The length of the CDR3 is 16 residues. V dropped 4 bases and J dropped 0; count of bases not matched to a gene: 5. Here the CDR3 DNA reads TGTGCCAGCAGTGGTCTAGCGGTCGCGAACACCGGGGAGCTGTTTTTT. The encoded protein is CASSGLAVANTGELFF.

This clone showed up many times. The chain is built from TRBV21-1 and TRBJ2-3; TRBD2 is the table's D call and was not checked against the DNA. TRBV21-1 is a documented pseudogene. This CDR3 has 19 amino acids. The CDR3 reads CASSRGWSGREERTDTQYF. Here the CDR3 DNA reads TGTGCCAGCAGCAGGGGGTGGAGCGGGAGGGAGGAACGCACAGATACGCAGTATTTT.

The V call is TRBV20-1, the J call TRBJ1-2; D gene uncertain. V was cut by 5 bases and J by 8 bases, with 9 bases left in between. The CDR3 length is 10 residues. The germline V gene encodes CDR1 DFQATT and CDR2 SNEGSKA (reference sequence). Here the CDR3 DNA reads TGCAGTGCTCCCTTTCGGGGCTACACCTTC. This codes for CSAPFRGYTF.

The chain carries TRBV7-3 and TRBJ1-6, with TRBD1 matching over 7 bases. V shed 4 bases, J shed 7 bases, and the junction held 1 base outside the gene matches. The CDR3 length is 13 residues. The V gene's germline CDR1 is SGHTA and CDR2 FQGTGA. In nucleotides, the CDR3 is TGTGCCAGCAGCTCGACAGGGAATTCACCCCTCCACTTT. Its translation: CASSSTGNSPLHF.

This chain joins TRBV4-2 and TRBJ1-5; D is perhaps TRBD1 (6 bases). The CDR3 spans 14 residues. CDR1 and CDR2 (germline): LGHNA, YNFKEQ. V lost 2 bases and J lost 5, with 10 bases in between. The CDR3 sequence is CASSQNRVDQPQHF. The CDR3 DNA reads TGTGCCAGCAGCCAAAACAGGGTCGATCAGCCCCAGCATTTT.

The chain has TRBV4-3 and TRBJ2-1; 11 bases map to TRBD1. The germline V gene encodes CDR1 LGHNA and CDR2 YSLEER. The CDR3 consists of 16 residues. Losses at the gene ends were 3 bases for V and 3 bases for J; bases not matched to a gene: 4. Written as DNA, the CDR3 is TGCGCCAGCAGCCAGGACAGGGGGCGAAACTACAATGAGCAGTTCTTC. This translates into CASSQDRGRNYNEQFF.

This sequence joins TRBV24-1 and TRBJ2-2; TRBD2 aligns across 8 bases. The germline CDR1 and CDR2 sequences are KGHDR and SFDVKD. V was clipped by 5 bases and J by 5 bases; unmatched bases: 6. There are 15 residues in the CDR3. The CDR3 here is CATSVGGDDTGELFF. The CDR3 nucleotides read TGTGCCACCAGTGTCGGGGGGGACGATACCGGGGAGCTGTTTTTT.

The rearrangement uses TRBV5-6 and TRBJ1-2, with D possibly matching TRBD1 (6 bases). The CDR3 length is 13 residues. Looked up from germline, CDR1 is SGHDT and CDR2 is YYEEEE. V lost 6 bases to trimming and J lost 10 bases, with 19 bases between them. CDR3 DNA sequence: TGTGCCAGCAAGCCTGGACAGCGAGCCACCTACACCTTC. Protein sequence: CASKPGQRATYTF.

The chain uses TRBV3-1 (or the pseudogene TRBV3-2) and TRBJ1-1; D not certain. The ends were cut back, 3 bases at V and 7 bases at J, with 12 bases in the middle. Germline V CDR1 and CDR2: LGHDT, YNNKEL (reference sequence). The CDR3 contains 13 residues. The CDR3 loop reads CASSHVWGVEAFF. CDR3 bases: TGTGCCAGCAGCCACGTATGGGGAGTTGAAGCTTTCTTT.

This clone occurred many times. The chain is built from TRBV2 and TRBJ2-3, with 7 bases fitting TRBD1. CDR1 is SNHLY, CDR2 FYNNEI, per germline. Trimming took 4 bases from V and 0 from J; bases not matched to a gene: 4. This CDR3 is 15 amino acids long. The CDR3 bases are TGTGCCAGCAGTGGAGGGACAGCTAGCACAGATACGCAGTATTTT. Amino acid sequence: CASSGGTASTDTQYF. Complete variable domain (other parts from reference TRBV2 and TRBJ2-3): EPEVTQTPSHQVTQMGQEVILRCVPISNHLYFYWYRQILGQKVEFLVSFYNNEISEKSEIFDDQFSVERPDGSNFTLKIRSTKLEDSAMYFCASSGGTASTDTQYFGPGTRLTVL.

V gene TRBV6-5 combines with J gene TRBJ1-3; TRBD1 matches 9 bases. V gave up 2 bases and J gave up 2 bases; unmatched junction bases: 4. The length of the CDR3 is 16 residues. Per germline, CDR1 MNHEY and CDR2 SVGAGI. The CDR3 loop is CASSYAGQGAGNTIYF. The CDR3 bases are TGTGCCAGCAGTTACGCGGGACAGGGTGCTGGAAACACCATATATTTT.

The genes are TRBV6-5 and TRBJ2-7; 11 bases line up with TRBD1. The V gene's germline CDR1 is MNHEY and CDR2 SVGAGI. The CDR3 runs to 14 residues. The V and J ends lost 8 bases and 4 bases, in that order; junction bases with no gene match: 7. CDR3 loop: CASSLGTGGYEQYF. The CDR3 DNA reads as TGTGCCAGCTCGCTTGGGACAGGGGGGTACGAGCAGTACTTC.

The chain has TRBV2 and TRBJ1-1; D remains ambiguous. Germline lookup yields CDR1 SNHLY and CDR2 FYNNEI. V was trimmed by 7 bases and J by 1 base, leaving 10 bases between them. This CDR3 has 13 residues. This CDR3 is CASTIGENTEAFF. CDR3 bases: TGTGCCAGCACAATAGGAGAGAACACTGAAGCTTTCTTT.

The J gene is TRBJ2-2, the V gene TRBV5-1; tentative D call: TRBD2 (5 bases). V was cut by 1 base and J by 6 bases, with 7 bases left in between. Germline V gene data show CDR1 as SGHRS and CDR2 as YFSETQ. This CDR3 is built from 13 residues. For the CDR3, the DNA is TGCGCCAGCAGCTTGAATAGCGCCGGGGAGCTGTTTTTT. Translating it yields CASSLNSAGELFF.

This chain uses TRBV5-1 with TRBJ2-7; 9 nucleotides match TRBD1. Germline V CDR1 and CDR2: SGHRS, YFSETQ. V dropped 3 bases and J dropped 3; count of bases not matched to a gene: 10. This CDR3 spans 16 amino acids. As DNA, the CDR3 is TGCGCCAGCAGCTCACTACCGGGACAGGGCTTCTACGAGCAGTACTTC. It codes for CASSSLPGQGFYEQYF.

The chain couples TRBV9 to TRBJ2-3, with 10 nucleotides matching TRBD2. The CDR3 has 15 residues. The V segment lost 2 bases and the J segment 5 bases; nucleotides outside the gene matches: 5. The germline V gene encodes CDR1 SGDLS and CDR2 YYNGEE. The CDR3 nucleotides read TGTGCCAGCAGCGTCGGACTAGCGGTTCGAGATACGCAGTATTTT. This sequence encodes CASSVGLAVRDTQYF.

The chain combines TRBV5-1 with TRBJ2-5; D uncertain. Germline CDR1 and CDR2: SGHRS and YFSETQ. This CDR3 is built from 11 residues. Trimming cost V 4 bases and J 3 bases, with 4 bases left between them. CDR3 bases: TGCGCCAGCAGCCAAAAAGAGACCCAGTACTTC. Encoded protein: CASSQKETQYF.

The table lists this clone with a few counts. The V call is TRBV7-6, the J call TRBJ2-5; perhaps TRBD1 as D (6 bases). This CDR3 is 15 amino acids long. V was pared by 1 base and J by 0 bases, with 9 bases between. CDR1 and CDR2 (germline): SGHVS, FNYEAQ. Here the CDR3 DNA reads TGTGCCAGCAGCTTAGGGCAGGGGTACCAAGAGACCCAGTACTTC. It encodes CASSLGQGYQETQYF.

This sequence joins TRBV27 and TRBJ1-2; TRBD1 agrees at 7 bases. This CDR3 comprises 14 residues. Trimming cost V 5 bases and J 7 bases; bases outside gene matches: 10. Germline V CDR1 and CDR2: MNHEY, SMNVEV (reference sequence). The CDR3 nucleotides read TGTGCCAGCAGTCGGCGGCAGGGGGGTATTGGCTACACCTTC. This encodes CASSRRQGGIGYTF.

V gene TRBV2 combines with J gene TRBJ2-3; the match to TRBD2 covers 11 bases. V lost 6 bases, J lost 7 bases, and 9 bases stayed unmatched. Germline V gene lookup returns CDR1 SNHLY and CDR2 FYNNEI. The CDR3 contains 15 residues. This chain's CDR3 is CASSAGTSGLYTQYF. The CDR3 DNA follows: TGTGCCAGCAGCGCCGGGACTAGCGGACTTTATACGCAGTATTTT.

The chain couples TRBV5-4 to TRBJ1-2, with TRBD1 matching over 9 bases. J lost 5 bases, V lost 3 bases, and 11 bases had no gene match. The CDR3 spans 16 residues. Germline values: CDR1 SGHNT, CDR2 YYREEE (reference sequence). The CDR3 reads CASSSLQGAIGYGYTF. CDR3 sequence (DNA): TGTGCCAGCAGCTCCCTACAGGGGGCTATCGGATATGGCTACACCTTC. Drawing the rest from reference TRBV5-4 and TRBJ1-2, the complete variable domain is ETGVTQSPTHLIKTRGQQVTLRCSSQSGHNTVSWYQQALGQGPQFIFQYYREEENGRGNFPPRFSGLQFPNYSSELNVNALELDDSALYLCASSSLQGAIGYGYTFGSGTRLTVV.